The present TCR beta chain was sequenced within a study of neurological immune-mediated disorders. General study points: Private repertoires in all groups were suggested by the absence of shared CDR3 amino acid sequences among expanded clones across subjects.

TCRdb re-called the 5' RACE reads through MiXCR, storing one row per CDR3 protein. This table holds 60,000 to 85,000 distinct CDR3 sequences, roughly 4.8% found once. This clonotype was observed a few times. Its target is unknown. CDR3 size: 14 residues. Germline values: CDR1 DFQATT, CDR2 SNEGSKA (reference sequence). Trimming took 6 bases from V and 1 from J, leaving 13 bases between them. This chain joins TRBV20-1 and TRBJ1-3, with D possibly matching TRBD1 (5 bases). The sample consisted of PBMCs. This receptor was obtained from a woman aged 25 to 39 with multiple sclerosis. This CDR3 is CSALAPGSGNTIYF. The CDR3 nucleotides are TGCAGTGCCCTCGCCCCAGGGTCTGGAAACACCATATATTTT.